These T cell receptor beta chains were read from a single sample in a study of T cell responses to AZD1222 COVID-19 vaccine. Repertoires were generated with immunoSEQ multiplex PCR, while TCRdb's copy carries only in-frame clones and drops some. The sample includes about 160,000 clones, approximately 90% of them seen just once. Sample: peripheral blood, taken 28 days after the second AZD1222 dose. All receptors derive from an adult who received the AZD1222 COVID-19 vaccine. The CDR3 runs from the conserved cysteine through the conserved F or W.

J gene: TRBJ2-7
V gene: TRBV6-5
CDR3 protein: CASSYSGTSSYEQYF

J gene: TRBJ2-1
V gene: TRBV11-2
CDR3 protein: CASSPNRGGYNEQFF

J gene: TRBJ2-5
V gene: TRBV6-6
CDR3 protein: CASSRTSGGKETQYF

J gene: TRBJ2-5
V gene: TRBV24-1
CDR3 protein: CATLTGLGTQYF

J gene: TRBJ1-1
V gene: TRBV11-2
CDR3 protein: CASSPSGIEAFF

J gene: TRBJ1-4
V gene: TRBV27
CDR3 protein: CASRLGRIATNEKLFF

J gene: TRBJ1-2
V gene: TRBV12-3/TRBV12-4
CDR3 protein: CASSFPRNYGYTF

J gene: TRBJ1-2
V gene: TRBV7-2
CDR3 protein: CASSPNLGGYTF

J gene: TRBJ2-7
V gene: TRBV5-1
CDR3 protein: CASSLVASGGQSYEQYF

J gene: TRBJ2-4
V gene: TRBV6-5
CDR3 protein: CASIRNRDTKNIQYF

J gene: TRBJ2-3
V gene: TRBV28
CDR3 protein: CASSPNLADTQYF

J gene: TRBJ2-1
V gene: TRBV7-9
CDR3 protein: CASTLVNEQFF

J gene: TRBJ1-2
V gene: TRBV28
CDR3 protein: CASSLATGSGSYGYTF

J gene: TRBJ2-1
V gene: TRBV30
CDR3 protein: CAWSVGRRSYNEQFF

J gene: TRBJ2-3
V gene: TRBV5-1
CDR3 protein: CASSPQGDTQYF

J gene: TRBJ1-6
V gene: TRBV24-1
CDR3 protein: CATSFCGSRSPLHF

J gene: TRBJ2-3
V gene: TRBV5-1
CDR3 protein: CASSSGGPTDTQYF

J gene: TRBJ2-3
V gene: TRBV2
CDR3 protein: CASSATSTDTQYF

J gene: TRBJ2-2
V gene: TRBV7-9
CDR3 protein: CASTLAAGGITGELFF

J gene: TRBJ1-3
V gene: TRBV9
CDR3 protein: CASSVDVKISSGNTIYF

J gene: TRBJ1-5
V gene: TRBV19
CDR3 protein: CASSIDRTGGASGPQHF

J gene: TRBJ1-2
V gene: TRBV5-1
CDR3 protein: CASSPWGALDYGYTF

J gene: TRBJ2-1
V gene: TRBV7-3
CDR3 protein: CASSPQTSGGVSSYNEQFF

J gene: TRBJ1-1
V gene: TRBV28
CDR3 protein: CASGPPGDRGPSMNTEAFF

J gene: TRBJ2-2
V gene: TRBV7-8
CDR3 protein: CASSLRDRADTGELFF

J gene: TRBJ2-7
V gene: TRBV7-9
CDR3 protein: CASSWGQGGEQYF

J gene: TRBJ2-3
V gene: TRBV5-1
CDR3 protein: CASKIAGDTDTQYF

J gene: TRBJ1-6
V gene: TRBV30
CDR3 protein: CAWSVGDRGRSPLHF

J gene: TRBJ1-3
V gene: TRBV30
CDR3 protein: CAWGREIVNTIYF

J gene: TRBJ1-6
V gene: TRBV18
CDR3 protein: CASSLMDRALNNSPLHF

J gene: TRBJ2-7
V gene: TRBV19
CDR3 protein: CASSIRPSGEHYEQYF

J gene: TRBJ1-1
V gene: TRBV3-1/TRBV3-2
CDR3 protein: CASSPHPGAGNTEAFF

J gene: TRBJ1-5
V gene: TRBV7-9
CDR3 protein: CASSDGVSNQPQHF

J gene: TRBJ1-5
V gene: TRBV19
CDR3 protein: CASSMSVGGGGQPQHF

J gene: TRBJ1-6
V gene: TRBV5-6
CDR3 protein: CASSLYGTGNSPLHF

J gene: TRBJ1-4
V gene: TRBV7-2
CDR3 protein: CASSPLTDRGHEKLFF

J gene: TRBJ2-2
V gene: TRBV9
CDR3 protein: CASSVGGRDTGELFF

J gene: TRBJ1-5
V gene: TRBV10-3
CDR3 protein: CAIDGQGRGQPQHF

J gene: TRBJ1-1
V gene: TRBV5-1
CDR3 protein: CASSEGTGGNTEAFF

J gene: TRBJ1-2
V gene: TRBV11-2
CDR3 protein: CASSLGYRAYGYTF

J gene: TRBJ1-1
V gene: TRBV29-1
CDR3 protein: CSVDSYSNTEAFF

J gene: TRBJ1-6
V gene: TRBV4-1
CDR3 protein: CASSQDETRGNNSPLHF

J gene: TRBJ1-2
V gene: TRBV6-6
CDR3 protein: CASSYSGQPATF